Listed below are T cell receptor beta chains from one sample, sequenced in a study of CD8 T cells in ankylosing spondylitis. One entry per CDR3 protein results from TCRdb running MiXCR on the 5' RACE reads. The sample includes 750,000 to 850,000 distinct CDR3 sequences, about an eighth seen only once; the top ten take roughly 0.51%. Material: blood, either unsorted or a sorted T cell fraction (not recorded which). The source of these receptors is a male donor with ankylosing spondylitis. The CDR3 runs from the conserved cysteine through the conserved F or W. Clone size appears in some rows only: once, few, many, or a class for an expanded clone.

CASRPSGGGETQYF,TRBV7-9,TRBJ2-5,.
CASGDRAVDTQYF,TRBV6-2/TRBV6-3,TRBJ2-3,.
CAISESVPGYGYTF,TRBV10-3,TRBJ1-2,.
CSARVYQGARTEAFF,TRBV20-1,TRBJ1-1,.
CSGWTGGRNTEAFF,TRBV20-1,TRBJ1-1,.
CASSFYPNTEAFF,TRBV7-3,TRBJ1-1,.
CASSQYRGSYNEQFF,TRBV4-3,TRBJ2-1,few
CSARVLGDTQYF,TRBV20-1,TRBJ2-3,many
CASSFPGSPYNEQFF,TRBV5-4,TRBJ2-1,.
CAIGGNSPQYF,TRBV10-3,TRBJ2-3,.
CASSLGGQYSNQPQHF,TRBV7-2,TRBJ1-5,few